The clone carrying this T cell receptor beta chain was seen only a few times. This record belongs to a study of blood T cell repertoires in COVID-19. Study-level information: The cDNA or gDNA used as material had been derived from T cells, B-cell-depleted T cells, or PBMCs.

In the original analysis: Amplification with reference gene primers provided the estimates of nucleated cell counts. Sequencing used immunoSEQ multiplex PCR; TCRdb keeps in-frame clones, though not all of them. D and trimming were read from the DNA, whereas the V and J calls and clone size are those reported in that table. The sample records fewer than 350,000 clones, 65% to 90% being singletons. The CDR3 is 14 residues long. In germline, CDR1 is SGDLS, CDR2 YYNGEE. V lost 0 bases to trimming and J lost 2 bases, with 8 bases between them. The genes are TRBV9 and TRBJ1-2; D is possibly TRBD1 (6 bases). The source is a human donor in a cohort sampled during active COVID-19. The specimen sequenced was peripheral blood. DNA for the CDR3: TGTGCCAGCAGCGTAGCCGGGACAAACTATGGCTACACCTTC. It encodes CASSVAGTNYGYTF.